These 8 T cell receptor beta chains were sequenced from one sample in a study of blood T cell repertoires in COVID-19. The repertoire was sequenced with immunoSEQ multiplex PCR; TCRdb's copy has only in-frame clones and lacks some. The sample consists of 300,000 or so clones, about 87% of them appearing once. Sequences were obtained from peripheral blood. The receptors originated from a woman in her 40s with acute or convalescent COVID-19.

This chain links TRBV7-9 with TRBJ2-5; TRBD2 might be the D (6 bases). From germline, CDR1 is SEHNR and CDR2 FQNEAQ (reference sequence). V was pared by 2 bases and J by 4 bases, with 8 bases between. The CDR3 spans 13 residues. CDR3 bases: TGTGCCAGCAGCTTACTAGCGTTAGAGACCCAGTACTTC. This encodes CASSLLALETQYF. The full variable domain, in which reference TRBV7-9 and TRBJ2-5 provide the parts outside the CDR3, is DTGVSQNPRHKITKRGQNVTFRCDPISEHNRLYWYRQTLGQGPEFLTYFQNEAQLEKSRLLSDRFSAERPKGSFSTLEIQRTEQGDSAMYLCASSLLALETQYFGPGTRLLVL.

Here the CDR3 reads CASSLSQGNTGELFF. The CDR3 DNA reads as TGCGCCAGCAGCTTGTCTCAGGGCAACACCGGGGAGCTGTTTTTT. This chain links TRBV5-1 with TRBJ2-2, with a possible D match to TRBD1 (5 bases). Trimming took off 1 base at V and 2 bases at J, with 9 bases between the two ends. Germline V gene data show CDR1 as SGHRS and CDR2 as YFSETQ. This CDR3 contains 15 residues.

The gene calls are TRBV5-1 and TRBJ2-2; 8 bases are shared with TRBD2. Germline values: CDR1 SGHRS, CDR2 YFSETQ. This CDR3 comprises 14 residues. V lost 4 bases, J lost 4 bases, and 3 bases stayed unmatched. The CDR3 reads CASSPGLVTGELFF. In DNA, the CDR3 is TGCGCCAGCAGCCCGGGACTAGTCACCGGGGAGCTGTTTTTT.

The chain has TRBV7-8 and TRBJ1-2; D is possibly TRBD1 (6 bases). The germline V and J ends were trimmed by 7 bases and 3 bases, with 15 bases remaining between them. Germline-derived CDR1 and CDR2 are SGHVS and FQNEAQ. This CDR3 contains 14 residues. The CDR3 nucleotides read TGTGCCAGCACCGGGGACACGAACCACTATGGCTACACCTTC. Translated: CASTGDTNHYGYTF.

J is TRBJ2-1 and V is TRBV6-5; D remains unclear. The CDR3 consists of 16 residues. The V gene lost 2 bases and the J gene lost 0 bases, with 11 bases spanning the gap. In germline, CDR1 is MNHEY, CDR2 SVGAGI. DNA of the CDR3: TGTGCCAGCAGTTACGAAGCAAGGAGCTCCTACAATGAGCAGTTCTTC. Amino acids: CASSYEARSSYNEQFF.

This clone was detected only once. The CDR3 DNA is TGTGCCAGCAGTTACTCGATAACACGGAACACCGGGGAGCTGTTTTTT. The encoded protein is CASSYSITRNTGELFF. The genes are TRBV6-5 and TRBJ2-2; the D is unclear. CDR1 is MNHEY and CDR2 is SVGAGI in the germline V gene. Trimming took off 0 bases at V and 1 base at J, with 9 bases between the two ends. This CDR3 is 16 amino acids long.

This clone was seen a single time. V gene TRBV5-6 combines with J gene TRBJ1-1; D ambiguous. The CDR3 runs to 14 residues. In germline, CDR1 is SGHDT, CDR2 YYEEEE. The germline V and J ends were trimmed by 2 bases and 3 bases, with 11 bases remaining between them. The CDR3 nucleotides are TGTGCCAGCAGCTTCTCCAGTTCGTACACTGAAGCTTTCTTT. It encodes CASSFSSSYTEAFF.

Written as DNA, the CDR3 is TGTGCCAGCAGCTCCGGGGACTATGGCTACACCTTC. Translation gives CASSSGDYGYTF. V and J are TRBV11-3 and TRBJ1-2; D remains ambiguous. The CDR3 has 12 amino acids. Trimming shortened V by 4 bases and J by 3 bases, and 6 bases separated the two germline ends. The germline CDR1 and CDR2 sequences are SGHNT and YENEEA.